A selection of T cell receptor beta chains follows, all from one sample in a study of T cell responses to AZD1222 COVID-19 vaccine. Only in-frame clones appear in the TCRdb table, and some are missing; sequencing was by immunoSEQ multiplex PCR. The repertoire holds more than 95,000 clones, with over 75% as singletons. Sequencing was performed on peripheral blood, taken on day 0 of AZD1222 vaccination. The receptors derive from an adult in good health. CDR3s include the opening cysteine and the closing phenylalanine or tryptophan. The D gene is left open where the match is weak. Where a row states a size, it is once, few, many or the class of an expanded clone; other rows omit it.

.	TRBV11-2	.	TRBJ2-2	CASSPDSGLGTGELFF	TGTGCCAGCAGCCCGGATAGCGGCCTCGGGACCGGGGAGCTGTTTTTT
.	TRBV6-5	.	TRBJ1-3	CASSYSTSGTGNTIYF	TGTGCCAGCAGTTACTCGACTTCGGGGACTGGAAACACCATATATTTT
.	TRBV19	.	TRBJ1-5	CASSIGLQVHQPQHF	TGTGCCAGTAGTATAGGACTACAGGTTCATCAGCCCCAGCATTTT
.	TRBV6-5	.	TRBJ2-1	CASSSPTSSHEQFF	TGTGCCAGCAGTTCGCCTACTAGCAGCCATGAGCAGTTCTTC
.	TRBV6-5	.	TRBJ1-1	CASRWSVDGTEAFF	TGTGCCAGCCGATGGTCCGTGGATGGCACTGAAGCTTTCTTT
.	TRBV6-4	.	TRBJ2-2	CASSAGNTGELFF	TGTGCCAGCAGTGCAGGGAACACCGGGGAGCTGTTTTTT
.	TRBV7-2	.	TRBJ2-7	CASSLEGNYEQYF	TGTGCCAGCAGCTTAGAAGGCAACTACGAGCAGTACTTC
.	TRBV2	once	TRBJ1-4	CASSTQINEKLFF	TGTGCCAGCAGTACACAGATTAATGAAAAACTGTTTTTT
.	TRBV6-5	few	TRBJ1-4	CASSYGLGATNEKLFF	TGTGCCAGCAGTTACGGGTTGGGAGCAACTAATGAAAAACTGTTTTTT
.	TRBV7-9	.	TRBJ2-5	CASSLAGLETQYF	TGTGCCAGCAGCTTAGCAGGTCTTGAGACCCAGTACTTC
TRBD2	TRBV5-1	.	TRBJ2-7	CASSLSTSGTLYEQYF	TGCGCCAGCAGCTTGTCGACTAGCGGGACACTCTACGAGCAGTACTTC
.	TRBV15	.	TRBJ2-5	CATRNPVQETQYF	TGTGCCACCAGAAACCCAGTACAGGAGACCCAGTACTTC
TRBD2	TRBV10-3	.	TRBJ2-7	CAISESSGGDYEQYF	TGTGCCATCAGTGAATCGAGCGGGGGAGACTACGAGCAGTACTTC
TRBD1	TRBV3-1/TRBV3-2	.	TRBJ1-1	CASSRGDRGREAFF	TGTGCCAGCAGCCGGGGGGACAGGGGGCGAGAGGCTTTCTTT
TRBD1	TRBV11-2	.	TRBJ2-1	CASSFVRGYEQFF	TGTGCCAGCAGCTTCGTCAGGGGGTATGAGCAGTTCTTC
.	TRBV7-9	.	TRBJ1-4	CASSLPGLGEKLFF	TGTGCCAGCAGCTTACCCGGGCTAGGGGAAAAACTGTTTTTT
.	TRBV25-1	.	TRBJ1-1	CASSEGVGTEAFF	TGTGCCAGCAGTGAGGGGGTCGGCACTGAAGCTTTCTTT
.	TRBV30	.	TRBJ1-4	CAWSVQGRINEKLFF	TGTGCCTGGAGTGTACAAGGCAGGATTAATGAAAAACTGTTTTTT
TRBD1	TRBV9	.	TRBJ2-5	CASSVGGGVETQYF	TGTGCCAGCAGCGTAGGAGGGGGCGTGGAGACCCAGTACTTC
.	TRBV28	.	TRBJ1-2	CASIRAKGPYGYTF	TGTGCCAGCATTCGAGCCAAAGGACCTTATGGCTACACCTTC
.	TRBV19	.	TRBJ1-1	CASRSDSLNTEAFF	TGTGCCAGTAGATCGGACAGCCTGAACACTGAAGCTTTCTTT
TRBD1	TRBV19	.	TRBJ2-2	CASRTGMGAGELFF	TGTGCCAGTAGGACAGGGATGGGTGCCGGGGAGCTGTTTTTT
.	TRBV15	medium-sized	TRBJ1-1	CATSRDFGFGTEAFF	TGTGCCACCAGCAGAGATTTCGGGTTTGGCACTGAAGCTTTCTTT
TRBD2	TRBV5-1	.	TRBJ2-6	CATRTSGEISGANVLTF	TGCGCCACCAGGACTAGCGGGGAAATCTCTGGGGCCAACGTCCTGACTTTC
.	TRBV11-2	.	TRBJ1-2	CASSLITLPPYGYTF	TGTGCCAGCAGCTTGATTACCTTGCCCCCCTATGGCTACACCTTC
.	TRBV7-2	.	TRBJ2-1	CASRLSFGSYNEQFF	TGTGCCAGCAGGTTGTCTTTTGGTTCCTACAATGAGCAGTTCTTC
.	TRBV5-1	.	TRBJ2-5	CASSLDRKETQYF	TGCGCCAGCAGCTTGGATCGGAAGGAGACCCAGTACTTC
.	TRBV29-1	.	TRBJ2-5	CSVGGLGGETQYF	TGCAGCGTGGGGGGCCTAGGAGGGGAGACCCAGTACTTC